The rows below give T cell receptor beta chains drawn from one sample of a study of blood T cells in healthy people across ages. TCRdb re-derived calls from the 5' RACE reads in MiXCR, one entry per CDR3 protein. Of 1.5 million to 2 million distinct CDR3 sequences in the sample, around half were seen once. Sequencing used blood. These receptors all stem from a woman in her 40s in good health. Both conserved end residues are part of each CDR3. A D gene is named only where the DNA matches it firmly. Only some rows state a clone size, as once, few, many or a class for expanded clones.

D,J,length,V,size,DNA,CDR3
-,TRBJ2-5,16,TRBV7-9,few,TGTGCCAGCAGCTTAGGGTCGGGCAGATTCCAAGAGACCCAGTACTTC,CASSLGSGRFQETQYF
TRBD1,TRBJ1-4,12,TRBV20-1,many,TGCAGTGCTCCGACAGGGCGGGAAAAACTGTTTTTT,CSAPTGREKLFF
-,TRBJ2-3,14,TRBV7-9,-,TGTGTCAGTCTCCGGCTAGCTAACACAGATACGCAGTATTTT,CVSLRLANTDTQYF
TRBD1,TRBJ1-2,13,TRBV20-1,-,TGCAGTGCGAAGGGACAGGGGCACTATGGCTACACCTTC,CSAKGQGHYGYTF
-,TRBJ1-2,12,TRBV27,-,TGTGCCAGCAGGGCCCCGGGCTATGGCTACACCTTC,CASRAPGYGYTF
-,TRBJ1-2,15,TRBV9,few,TGTGCCAGCAGCGTAGATTCAAAAACACTCTATGGCTACACCTTC,CASSVDSKTLYGYTF
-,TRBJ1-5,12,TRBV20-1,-,TGCAGTGTCGCCCAGAGCAATCAGCCCCAGCATTTT,CSVAQSNQPQHF
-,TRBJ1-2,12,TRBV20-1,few,TGCAGTGCTAGAGCGGACAACTATGGCTACACCTTC,CSARADNYGYTF
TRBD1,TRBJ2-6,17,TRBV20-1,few,TGCAGTGCTAGTAAGGACAGGGGGCGTCCTGGGGCCAACGTCCTGACTTTC,CSASKDRGRPGANVLTF
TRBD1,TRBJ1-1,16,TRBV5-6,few,TGTGCCAGCAGCACTCCGGGACAGGGAACGAACACTGAAGCTTTCTTT,CASSTPGQGTNTEAFF
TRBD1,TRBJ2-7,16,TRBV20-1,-,TGCAGTGCTAGACCGATTGACAGGGGGGATTACAATGAGCAGTACTTC,CSARPIDRGDYNEQYF
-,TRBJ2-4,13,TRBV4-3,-,TGCGCCAGCAGCCAAGCCCGAGGGGACATTCAGTACTTC,CASSQARGDIQYF
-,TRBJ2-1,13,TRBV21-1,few,TGTGCCAGCAGTGATCGCTCCTACAATGAGCAGTTCTTC,CASSDRSYNEQFF
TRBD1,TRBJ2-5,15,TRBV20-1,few,TGCAGTGCGCCAGACAGGGGGCAAGTCCAAGAGACCCAGTACTTC,CSAPDRGQVQETQYF
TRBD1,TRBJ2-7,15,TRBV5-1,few,TGCGCCAGCAGCGATGCCGGGACAGGTCACTACGAGCAGTACTTC,CASSDAGTGHYEQYF
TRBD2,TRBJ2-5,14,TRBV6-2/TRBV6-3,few,TGTGCCATAGCGGGGGGGCCTTTCGGAGAGACCCAGTACTTC,CAIAGGPFGETQYF
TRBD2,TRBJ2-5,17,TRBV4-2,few,TGTGCCAGCAGCCAAAACTTACCGGGAGGACTTCAAGAGACCCAGTACTTC,CASSQNLPGGLQETQYF
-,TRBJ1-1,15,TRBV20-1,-,TGCAGTAGATCACAGGAGAACATCATGAACACTGAAGCTTTCTTT,CSRSQENIMNTEAFF
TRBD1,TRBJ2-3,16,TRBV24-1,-,TGTGCCACCAGTGATCCGCGGACAGGAAGGACAGATACGCAGTATTTT,CATSDPRTGRTDTQYF
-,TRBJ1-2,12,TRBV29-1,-,TGCAGCGTCCTAGAGCCGAGATTTGTTTACACCTTC,CSVLEPRFVYTF
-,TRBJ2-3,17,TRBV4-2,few,TGTGCCAGCAGCCTCCCGTCGGAGGGGGTGATATCAGATACGCAGTATTTT,CASSLPSEGVISDTQYF
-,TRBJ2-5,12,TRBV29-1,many,TGCAGCGTTGAAGAACCTAGAGAGACCCAGTACTTC,CSVEEPRETQYF
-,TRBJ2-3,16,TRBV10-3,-,TGTGCCATCAGTGAGTCGGGAACAGGGCTGGCAGATACGCAGTATTTT,CAISESGTGLADTQYF
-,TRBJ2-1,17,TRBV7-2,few,TGTGCCAGCAGCTTAGCGGTGACAGCCAGCTCCTACAATGAGCAGTTCTTC,CASSLAVTASSYNEQFF
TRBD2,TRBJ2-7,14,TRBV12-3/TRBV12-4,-,TGTGCCAGCAGTTCAGACCCCCTAGCGGGTGAGCAGTACTTC,CASSSDPLAGEQYF
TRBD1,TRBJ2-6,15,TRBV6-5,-,TGTGCCAGCAGTTGGTCAGGGGGCAGGGCCAACGTCCTGACTTTC,CASSWSGGRANVLTF
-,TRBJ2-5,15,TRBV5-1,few,TGCGCCAGCAGCGTCAACCGGGCCTCCCAAGAGACCCAGTACTTC,CASSVNRASQETQYF
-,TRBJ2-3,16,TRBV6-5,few,TGTGCCAGCAGTTATTTAGGGGTCGGGGGCACAGATACGCAGTATTTT,CASSYLGVGGTDTQYF
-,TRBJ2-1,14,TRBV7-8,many,TGTGCCAGCAGCTTAGGCCGGACAGACAATGAGCAGTTCTTC,CASSLGRTDNEQFF